Below are 18 T cell receptor beta chains sequenced from a single sample in a study of cytomegalovirus exposure and HLA in healthy donors. Primers included in the PCR were 60 Vbeta and 13 Jbeta primers. Repertoires were generated with immunoSEQ multiplex PCR, while TCRdb's copy carries only in-frame clones and drops some. This sample's table reports 200,000 or so clones. Specimen: PBMCs. Every receptor here comes from a girl aged 2-10 years in good health and CMV-seropositive.

This rearrangement joins TRBV27 to TRBJ2-1; 7 nucleotides line up with TRBD2. This CDR3 is 16 amino acids long. V lost 4 bases and J lost 1; bases outside the gene matches: 7. Germline V gives CDR1 MNHEY, CDR2 SMNVEV (reference sequence). CDR3 residues: CASSSGDGRSYNEQFF. Here the CDR3 DNA reads TGTGCCAGCAGTTCGGGGGACGGGAGGTCCTACAATGAGCAGTTCTTC.

As to this clone: One end of the junction does not line up with germline, which may come from a read error. Additional DNA sequences in this sample encode the identical CDR3. The rearrangement uses TRBV2 and TRBJ2-7, with unresolved D. Germline V gene lookup returns CDR1 SNHLY and CDR2 FYNNEI. The CDR3 covers 14 residues. DNA of the CDR3: TGTGCCAGCAGTGATTCGGTTTACCGCTACGAACAGTACTTC. The encoded protein is CASSDSVYRYEQYF. The whole variable domain, filled in from reference TRBV2 and TRBJ2-7, reads EPEVTQTPSHQVTQMGQEVILRCVPISNHLYFYWYRQILGQKVEFLVSFYNNEISEKSEIFDDQFSVERPDGSNFTLKIRSTKLEDSAMYFCASSDSVYRYEQYFGPGTRLTVT.

This chain joins TRBV5-4 and TRBJ2-5, with TRBD2 matching 11 bases. The CDR3 totals 16 residues. The germline V gene encodes CDR1 SGHNT and CDR2 YYREEE (reference sequence). The junction had 11 bases not matched to a gene; V was cut back by 9 bases and J by 1 base. The CDR3 region is CATRGASGRLQETQYF. The CDR3 region has the DNA TGTGCCACCAGAGGGGCTAGCGGGAGGCTCCAAGAGACCCAGTACTTC.

This chain connects TRBV6-1 to TRBJ2-3; 12 bases map to TRBD2. V shed 0 bases, J shed 6 bases, and the junction held 7 bases outside the gene matches. The length of the CDR3 is 17 residues. From germline, CDR1 is MNHNS and CDR2 SASEGT. The CDR3 nucleotides read TGTGCCAGCAGTGAAGCGGCCCTAGCGGGAGGGCGTGATACGCAGTATTTT. This encodes CASSEAALAGGRDTQYF.

CDR3 sequence: CASSAGQGDYNEQFF. CDR3 coding DNA: TGTGCCAGCAGTGCGGGACAGGGCGACTACAATGAGCAGTTCTTC. V and J are TRBV6-4 and TRBJ2-1; 9 bases map to TRBD1. The V and J ends lost 4 bases and 3 bases, in that order; junction bases with no gene match: 4. In germline, CDR1 is MRHNA, CDR2 SNTAGT. The CDR3 runs to 15 residues.

For this clone: Germline is not matched at one junction end, which may reflect a read error. The V gene is TRBV28, the J gene TRBJ1-1; 7 bases match TRBD1. CDR1 is MDHEN, CDR2 SYDVKM, per germline. The CDR3 has 15 amino acids. Here the CDR3 DNA reads TGTGCCGGCAGTCTCAGGCAGATAGACAGGGCCAAAGCTTTCTTT. Its protein is CAGSLRQIDRAKAFF. Full variable domain (outside the CDR3, taken from reference TRBV28 and TRBJ1-1): DVKVTQSSRYLVKRTGEKVFLECVQDMDHENMFWYRQDPGLGLRLIYFSYDVKMKEKGDIPEGYSVSREKKERFSLILESASTNQTSMYLCAGSLRQIDRAKAFFGQGTRLTVV.

The chain recombines TRBV7-6 with TRBJ2-2, with D tentatively TRBD2 (6 bases). The CDR3 contains 14 residues. Germline values: CDR1 SGHVS, CDR2 FNYEAQ. V was shortened by 5 bases and J by 5 bases, with 12 bases between the two germline ends. CDR3 bases: TGTGCCAGCAGCCCCGCACGGGGGACCGGGGAGCTGTTTTTT. Encoded protein: CASSPARGTGELFF.

The chain employs TRBV11-3 and TRBJ2-1; 10 bases align to TRBD1. V was pared by 5 bases and J by 8 bases, with 12 bases of the junction left unmatched. This CDR3 has 16 residues. Germline assignment: CDR1 SGHNT and CDR2 YENEEA. The CDR3 is CASSRGGTGERYEQFF. CDR3 nucleotides: TGTGCCAGCAGCAGGGGTGGGACAGGGGAAAGGTATGAGCAGTTCTTC.

The V and J genes are TRBV5-8 and TRBJ2-3; TRBD2 agrees at 10 bases. The CDR3 runs 17 residues. The trim removed 0 bases at V and 1 base at J, leaving 5 bases unmatched. Germline V gene data show CDR1 as SGHTS and CDR2 as YDEGEE. The CDR3 bases are TGTGCCAGCAGCTTGGAGGGACTAGCGTGGGGCACAGATACGCAGTATTTT. Translated: CASSLEGLAWGTDTQYF.

CDR3: CASSPRGVQYEQYF. CDR3 bases: TGTGCCAGCTCACCCCGGGGAGTCCAGTACGAGCAGTACTTC. V gene TRBV18 combines with J gene TRBJ2-7, with D possibly being TRBD2 (5 bases). V lost 3 bases to trimming and J lost 4 bases, with 13 bases between them. Germline lookup yields CDR1 KGHSH and CDR2 LQKENI. This CDR3 region has 14 residues. The complete variable domain, with remaining parts taken from reference TRBV18 and TRBJ2-7, reads NAGVMQNPRHLVRRRGQEARLRCSPMKGHSHVYWYRQLPEEGLKFMVYLQKENIIDESGMPKERFSAEFPKEGPSILRIQQVVRGDSAAYFCASSPRGVQYEQYFGPGTRLTVT.

This chain connects TRBV19 to TRBJ2-1; D ambiguous. The germline V gene encodes CDR1 LNHDA and CDR2 SQIVND (reference sequence). The germline V and J ends were trimmed by 3 bases and 8 bases, with 11 bases remaining between them. There are 13 residues in the CDR3. DNA of the CDR3: TGTGCCAGTAGTATCAGTGAGGTGGATGAGCAGTTCTTC. Translation: CASSISEVDEQFF.

The chain joins TRBV2 to TRBJ2-3, with TRBD1 as a possible D gene (6 bases). From germline, CDR1 is SNHLY and CDR2 FYNNEI. CDR3 length equals 16 residues. The V end was cut by 6 bases, the J end by 0 bases, with 16 bases between. Written as DNA, the CDR3 is TGTGCCAGCAGCCCCCAGGGGTTGGCTAGCACAGATACGCAGTATTTT. This gives the protein CASSPQGLASTDTQYF.

V usage is TRBV18 and J usage is TRBJ1-2; D is unresolved. The germline CDR1 and CDR2 sequences are KGHSH and LQKENI. The V end lost 2 bases, the J end lost 4 bases, and 14 bases lay between the germline ends. There are 15 residues in the CDR3. The CDR3 DNA reads TGTGCCAGCTCACCAGCGACTGGCCGCCCCTATGGCTACACCTTC. Its protein is CASSPATGRPYGYTF.

The rearrangement joins TRBV19 to TRBJ2-7, with a weak D call TRBD1 (7 bases). This CDR3 comprises 14 residues. Germline CDR1 and CDR2: LNHDA and SQIVND (reference sequence). Trimming took off 5 bases at V and 0 bases at J, with 11 bases between the two ends. Here the CDR3 DNA reads TGTGCCAGTAGTTCCCAGGGGGGCTCCTACGAGCAGTACTTC. Translation gives CASSSQGGSYEQYF.

This rearrangement joins TRBV28 to TRBJ2-5; 7 bases align to TRBD1. With 7 bases clipped from V and 4 bases from J, the junction kept 9 bases outside the gene matches. Germline V gene lookup returns CDR1 MDHEN and CDR2 SYDVKM. The CDR3 length is 14 residues. The CDR3 DNA is TGTGCCAGCAAACCTCGGACAGGTTCAGAGACCCAGTACTTC. Protein sequence: CASKPRTGSETQYF. The entire variable domain, with the rest obtained from reference TRBV28 and TRBJ2-5, is as follows: DVKVTQSSRYLVKRTGEKVFLECVQDMDHENMFWYRQDPGLGLRLIYFSYDVKMKEKGDIPEGYSVSREKKERFSLILESASTNQTSMYLCASKPRTGSETQYFGPGTRLLVL.

The J gene is TRBJ2-1, the V gene TRBV27; 10 nucleotides align to TRBD2. Unmatched junction bases numbered 6, after V lost 7 bases and J lost 3 bases. From germline, CDR1 is MNHEY and CDR2 SMNVEV (reference sequence). This CDR3 has 15 residues. Here the CDR3 reads CASIGLADYYNEQFF. CDR3 DNA: TGTGCCAGCATAGGACTAGCGGATTACTACAATGAGCAGTTCTTC.

The rearrangement joins TRBV6-5 to TRBJ2-7, with TRBD1 matching over 7 bases. Germline V gene data show CDR1 as MNHEY and CDR2 as SVGAGI. Germline trimming cut 7 bases from V and 3 bases from J; bases unmatched to any gene: 6. The CDR3 runs to 13 residues. The CDR3 DNA follows: TGTGCCAGCATGGGGACAGTGATCTACGAGCAGTACTTC. This sequence encodes CASMGTVIYEQYF.

The chain has TRBV10-3 and TRBJ2-1, with D tentatively TRBD2 (5 bases). CDR3 length equals 14 residues. Germline V gene lookup returns CDR1 ENHRY and CDR2 SYGVKD. V was shortened by 3 bases and J by 6 bases, with 12 bases between the two germline ends. CDR3 coding DNA: TGTGCCATCAGTGATCGAGCGGAGAGCAATGAGCAGTTCTTC. Its translation is CAISDRAESNEQFF.